Detailed here is one T cell receptor (beta chain). This clonotype was counted many times. There is no known antigen for this receptor. Per-base qualities were not stored, and no clone one base away is much larger. Hyperthyroidism patients were aged 18 to 65 years and newly diagnosed, with disease duration of less than 2 months. Exclusion was applied to patients with uncontrolled infections, other autoimmune diseases, pregnancy or lactation. Diagnoses were established on the basis of clinical symptoms, serum thyroxine and TRAb, thyroid ultrasound, and orbital computed tomography. Blood from progressor patients was drawn when they were first diagnosed with hyperthyroidism, before any ophthalmopathy symptoms appeared. Ficoll-Paque density gradient centrifugation was used to isolate PBMCs from about 10 ml of fresh peripheral blood. Progressor patients were initially diagnosed with Graves' hyperthyroidism and developed ophthalmopathy during follow-up. Total RNA was extracted with Trizol reagent, and quality was checked on an Agilent 2100 Bioanalyzer.

Sequences SNHLY (CDR1) and FYNNEI (CDR2) are obtained from the germline V gene. Compared with germline, V lacks 6 bases and J lacks 6 bases; bases without a gene match: 16. Taken from cysteine to phenylalanine, the CDR3 has 16 residues. Of all the DNA, just the CDR3 is kept, 48 bases in frame from base 1. These data belong to a study of T cells in Graves' hyperthyroidism and ophthalmopathy (dated by TCRdb to about 2019). In terms of the full investigation: Peripheral blood was sampled at the time of initial diagnosis, prior to any treatment. The paper reports TCR Vbeta CDR3 sequencing of approximately 140 peripheral blood samples: fewer than 50 ophthalmopathy, under 80 hyperthyroidism and around 17 progressor patients. After blood sampling, hyperthyroidism patients were treated with methimazole at a starting dose of 30 mg daily, and ophthalmopathy patients were treated with high-dose intravenous methylprednisolone. In addition, the study compared T-cell repertoires in thyroid tissue and in blood from a handful of Graves' hyperthyroidism patients. Whether ophthalmopathy could be predicted prospectively was tested in an independent validation cohort made up of about 20 hyperthyroidism patients plus 17 patients who later progressed to ophthalmopathy. To identify distinguishing TCR V-J signatures, a discovery cohort of about 100 patients was used, comprising 40 to 45 with Graves' ophthalmopathy and some 60 with stable Graves' hyperthyroidism. The 75 to 100 discovery patients were divided at random into training and test sets in a 7:3 ratio. The paper's findings and limits, for the study overall: In validation, progression to ophthalmopathy was predicted by the model with nearly 71% sensitivity and roughly 76% specificity, a median of about 6 months before onset. Most expanded thyroid clonotypes (frequency above 0.001) were also found in blood, which suggests that blood repertoires may mirror thyroid immune responses. In cross-validation, a model built on a 13 V-J signature told ophthalmopathy apart from stable hyperthyroidism with approximately 90% sensitivity and around 83% specificity, and in testing the same model reached 80%/75%. No statistical method was used to fix the sample size in advance, and group allocation was not hidden from the investigators.

The TCR beta CDR3 regions were amplified from RNA transcripts. For the first round of RT-PCR on the TCR CDR3, the HTBI primer set was used together with the Qiagen OneStep RT-PCR kit. Libraries were constructed in a second round of multiplex PCR, after which size selection and purification were performed. Sequencing of the libraries was done on an Illumina HiSeq2000 using paired-end 100 bp reads. As for the authors' bioinformatics: SOAPnuke was used to process the raw data, removing reads that contained adapters or uncalled bases, had a mean Phred below 15, or lacked an exact match to the constant primer or identifier. COPE v1.2.5 was used to merge high-quality paired reads, and clonotypes were defined as unique nucleotide sequences. MiTCR v1.1 was used to align clonotypes to the IMGT TRBV, TRBD and TRBJ reference segments. The analysis was restricted to V-J combinations with a frequency above 0.0001, which together covered over 99% of the repertoires. A TCS score was defined as the ratio between F50 (clonal expansion) and ExV (chaos), using BLOSUM62-based TCRdist between CDR3 peptides within each V-J. Welch's t-statistics and random forest reduced around 550 V-J features to 10 to 15, which were used in a naive Bayes classifier (R e1071). The public reads were reanalyzed by TCRdb: fastp trimming at Q25, MiXCR alignment, in-frame beta chains only. Each CDR3 protein gets just one entry, which takes the most common genes and DNA from the rows behind it. The V and J calls here are based on TCRdb, not the publication. This sample holds under 450,000 distinct CDR3 sequences; about 18% were observed only once. The ten largest clones take up more than 30% of the sample.

Specimen: blood. The chain is encoded by TRBV2 joined to TRBJ1-1; TRBD1 matches 7 bases in the middle. This sequence was found in a woman under 40 with Graves' hyperthyroidism that later progressed to Graves' ophthalmopathy. The DNA reads as follows: TGTGCCAGCAGACACCAGGGGGTACCAGAGAGGGCTGAAGCTTTCTTT. Translated, it reads CASRHQGVPERAEAFF. This CDR3, with the reference TRBV2 and TRBJ1-1 proteins standing in past its ends, gives the full variable domain EPEVTQTPSHQVTQMGQEVILRCVPISNHLYFYWYRQILGQKVEFLVSFYNNEISEKSEIFDDQFSVERPDGSNFTLKIRSTKLEDSAMYFCASRHQGVPERAEAFFGQGTRLTVV.